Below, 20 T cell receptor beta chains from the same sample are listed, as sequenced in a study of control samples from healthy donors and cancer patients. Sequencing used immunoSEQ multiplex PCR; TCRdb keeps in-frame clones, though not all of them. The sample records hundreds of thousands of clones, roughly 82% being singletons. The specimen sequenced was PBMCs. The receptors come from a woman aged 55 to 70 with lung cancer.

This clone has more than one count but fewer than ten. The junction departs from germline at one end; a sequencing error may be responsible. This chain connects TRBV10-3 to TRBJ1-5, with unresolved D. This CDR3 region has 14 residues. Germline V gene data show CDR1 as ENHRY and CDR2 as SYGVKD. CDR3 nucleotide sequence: TGTGCCATCAGCCCCGACTCTAGCCATCAGCCCCAGCATTTT. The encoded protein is CAISPDSSHQPQHF.

The CDR3: CASSQETGPSETQYF. In DNA form, the CDR3 reads TGTGCCAGCAGCCAAGAGACAGGCCCTAGTGAGACCCAGTACTTC. The chain carries TRBV4-2 and TRBJ2-5, with D perhaps TRBD1 (6 bases). The V gene's germline CDR1 is LGHNA and CDR2 YNFKEQ. Between the trimmed V and J ends, which lost 0 bases and 5 bases, there was a span of 13 bases. The CDR3 length is 15 residues.

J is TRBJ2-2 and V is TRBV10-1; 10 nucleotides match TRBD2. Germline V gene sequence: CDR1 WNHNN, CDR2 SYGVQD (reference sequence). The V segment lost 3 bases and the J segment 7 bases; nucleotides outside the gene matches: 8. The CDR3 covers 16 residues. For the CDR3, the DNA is TGCGCCAGCAGTGAAACTAGCGGGGATCTGGGCGGGGAGCTGTTTTTT. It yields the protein CASSETSGDLGGELFF.

This chain's CDR3 is CASSPPGGTEAFF. In DNA form, the CDR3 reads TGTGCCAGCTCACCACCAGGGGGCACTGAAGCTTTCTTT. The rearrangement uses TRBV18 and TRBJ1-1; D possibly corresponds to TRBD1 (6 bases). V lost 0 bases to trimming and J lost 4 bases, with 6 bases between them. Germline V lookup: CDR1 KGHSH, CDR2 LQKENI. This CDR3 has 13 residues.

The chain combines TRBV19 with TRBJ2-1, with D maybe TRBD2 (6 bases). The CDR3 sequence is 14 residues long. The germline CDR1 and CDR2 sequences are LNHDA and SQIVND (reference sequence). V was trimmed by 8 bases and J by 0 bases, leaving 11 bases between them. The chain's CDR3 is CASGRWSSYNEQFF. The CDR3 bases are TGTGCCAGTGGGAGGTGGAGCTCCTACAATGAGCAGTTCTTC. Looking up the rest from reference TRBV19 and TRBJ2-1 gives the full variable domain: DGGITQSPKYLFRKEGQNVTLSCEQNLNHDAMYWYRQDPGQGLRLIYYSQIVNDFQKGDIAEGYSVSREKKESFPLTVTSAQKNPTAFYLCASGRWSSYNEQFFGPGTRLTVL.

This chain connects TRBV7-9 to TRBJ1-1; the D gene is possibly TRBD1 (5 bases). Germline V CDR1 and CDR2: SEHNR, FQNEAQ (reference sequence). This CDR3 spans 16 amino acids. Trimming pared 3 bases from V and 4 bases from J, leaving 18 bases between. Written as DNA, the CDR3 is TGTGCCAGCAGCTTGGCCCTAACAGGAGTCGGCACTGAAGCTTTCTTT. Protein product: CASSLALTGVGTEAFF.

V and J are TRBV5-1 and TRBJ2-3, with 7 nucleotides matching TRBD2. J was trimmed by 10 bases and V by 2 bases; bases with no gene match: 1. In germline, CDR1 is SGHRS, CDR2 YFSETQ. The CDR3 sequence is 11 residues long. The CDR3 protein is CASSFAGAQYF. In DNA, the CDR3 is TGCGCCAGCAGCTTTGCGGGGGCGCAGTATTTT.

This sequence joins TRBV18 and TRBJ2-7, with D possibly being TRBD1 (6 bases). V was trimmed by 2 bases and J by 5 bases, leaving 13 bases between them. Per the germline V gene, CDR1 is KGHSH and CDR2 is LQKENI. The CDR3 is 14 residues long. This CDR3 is CASSPGGRVNEQYF. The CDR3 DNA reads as TGTGCCAGCTCACCAGGGGGCCGGGTAAACGAGCAGTACTTC.

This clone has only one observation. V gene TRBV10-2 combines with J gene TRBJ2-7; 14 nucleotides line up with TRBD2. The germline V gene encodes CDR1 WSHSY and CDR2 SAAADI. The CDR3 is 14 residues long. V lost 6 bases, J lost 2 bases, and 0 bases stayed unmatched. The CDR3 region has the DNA TGCGCCAGCAGGGGACTAGCGGGGGCCTACGAGCAGTACTTC. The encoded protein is CASRGLAGAYEQYF.

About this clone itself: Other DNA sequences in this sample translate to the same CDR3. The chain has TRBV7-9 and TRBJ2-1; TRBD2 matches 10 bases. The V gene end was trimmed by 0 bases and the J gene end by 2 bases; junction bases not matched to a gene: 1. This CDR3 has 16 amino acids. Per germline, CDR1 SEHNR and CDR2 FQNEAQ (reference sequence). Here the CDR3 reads CASSLALAGTYNEQFF. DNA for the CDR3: TGTGCCAGCAGCTTAGCACTAGCGGGGACCTACAATGAGCAGTTCTTC.

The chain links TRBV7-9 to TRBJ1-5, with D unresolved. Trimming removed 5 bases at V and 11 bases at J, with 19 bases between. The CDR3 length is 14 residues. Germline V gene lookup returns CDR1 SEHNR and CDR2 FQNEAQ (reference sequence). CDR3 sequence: CASSLGWVGAAQHF. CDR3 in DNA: TGTGCCAGCAGCCTGGGTTGGGTGGGCGCGGCCCAGCATTTT.

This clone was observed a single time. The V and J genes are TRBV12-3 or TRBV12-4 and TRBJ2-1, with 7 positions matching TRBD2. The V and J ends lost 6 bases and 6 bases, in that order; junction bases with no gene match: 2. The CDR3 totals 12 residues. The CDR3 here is CASSRLANEQFF. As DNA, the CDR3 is TGTGCCAGCAGCCGACTAGCCAATGAGCAGTTCTTC.

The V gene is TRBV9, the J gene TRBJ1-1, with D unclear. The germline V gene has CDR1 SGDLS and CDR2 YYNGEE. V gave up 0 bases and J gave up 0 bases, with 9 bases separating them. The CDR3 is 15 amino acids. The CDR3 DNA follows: TGTGCCAGCAGCGTAGGCCAGCTGCTGAACACTGAAGCTTTCTTT. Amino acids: CASSVGQLLNTEAFF. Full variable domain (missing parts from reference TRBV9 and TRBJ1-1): DSGVTQTPKHLITATGQRVTLRCSPRSGDLSVYWYQQSLDQGLQFLIQYYNGEERAKGNILERFSAQQFPDLHSELNLSSLELGDSALYFCASSVGQLLNTEAFFGQGTRLTVV.

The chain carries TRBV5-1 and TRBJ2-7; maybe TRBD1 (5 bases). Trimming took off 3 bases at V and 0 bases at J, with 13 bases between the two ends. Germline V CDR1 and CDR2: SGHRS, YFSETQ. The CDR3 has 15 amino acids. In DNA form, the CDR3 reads TGCGCCAGCAGCTCTCAGGGCCAGAGCTCCTACGAGCAGTACTTC. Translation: CASSSQGQSSYEQYF.

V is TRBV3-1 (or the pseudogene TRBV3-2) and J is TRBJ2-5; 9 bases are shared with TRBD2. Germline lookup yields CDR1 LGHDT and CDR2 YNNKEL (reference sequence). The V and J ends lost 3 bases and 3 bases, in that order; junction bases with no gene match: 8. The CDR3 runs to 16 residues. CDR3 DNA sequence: TGTGCCAGCAGCCAGCGCGGTAGCGGGGGCAAAGAGACCCAGTACTTC. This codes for CASSQRGSGGKETQYF.

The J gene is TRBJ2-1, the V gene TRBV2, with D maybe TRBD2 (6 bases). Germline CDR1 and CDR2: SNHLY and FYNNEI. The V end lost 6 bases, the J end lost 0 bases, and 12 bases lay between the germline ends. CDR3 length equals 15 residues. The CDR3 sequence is CASRVGTDSYNEQFF. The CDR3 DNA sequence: TGTGCCAGCAGAGTTGGGACTGACTCCTACAATGAGCAGTTCTTC.

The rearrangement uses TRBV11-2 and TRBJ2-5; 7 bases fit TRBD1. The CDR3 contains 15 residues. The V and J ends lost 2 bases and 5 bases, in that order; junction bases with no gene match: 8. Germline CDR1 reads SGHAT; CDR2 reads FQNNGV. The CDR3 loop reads CASSLTPGGRETQYF. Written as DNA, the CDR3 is TGTGCCAGCAGCTTAACCCCAGGGGGAAGGGAGACCCAGTACTTC.

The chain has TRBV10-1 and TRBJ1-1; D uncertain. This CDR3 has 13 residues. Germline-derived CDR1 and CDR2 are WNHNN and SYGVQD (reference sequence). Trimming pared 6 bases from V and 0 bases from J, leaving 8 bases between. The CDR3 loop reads CASRREVNTEAFF. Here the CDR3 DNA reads TGCGCCAGCAGGAGGGAGGTGAACACTGAAGCTTTCTTT.

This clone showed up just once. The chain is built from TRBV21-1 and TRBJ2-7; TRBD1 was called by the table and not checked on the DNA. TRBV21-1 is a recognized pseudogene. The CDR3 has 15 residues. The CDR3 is CARSQGKGCSYEQYF. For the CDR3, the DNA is TGTGCCAGGAGTCAGGGAAAGGGATGCTCCTACGAGCAGTACTTC.

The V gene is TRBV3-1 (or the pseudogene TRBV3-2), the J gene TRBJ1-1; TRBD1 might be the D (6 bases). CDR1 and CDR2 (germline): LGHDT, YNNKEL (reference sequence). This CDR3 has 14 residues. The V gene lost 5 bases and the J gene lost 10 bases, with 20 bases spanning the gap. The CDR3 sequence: CASSETPRGLRAFF. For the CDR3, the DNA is TGTGCCAGCAGCGAGACTCCCAGGGGTCTGAGAGCTTTCTTT.